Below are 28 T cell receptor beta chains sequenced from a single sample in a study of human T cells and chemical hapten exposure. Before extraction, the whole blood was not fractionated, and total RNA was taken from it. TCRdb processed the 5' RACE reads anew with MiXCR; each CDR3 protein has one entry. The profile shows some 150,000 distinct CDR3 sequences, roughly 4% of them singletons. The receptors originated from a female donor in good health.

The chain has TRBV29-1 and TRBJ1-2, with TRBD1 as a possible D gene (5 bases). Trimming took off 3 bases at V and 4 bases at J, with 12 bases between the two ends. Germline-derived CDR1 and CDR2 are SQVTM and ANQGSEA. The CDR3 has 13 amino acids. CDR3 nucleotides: TGCAGCGTTGAGGGAGGGGATTTCTATGGCTACACCTTC. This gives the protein CSVEGGDFYGYTF.

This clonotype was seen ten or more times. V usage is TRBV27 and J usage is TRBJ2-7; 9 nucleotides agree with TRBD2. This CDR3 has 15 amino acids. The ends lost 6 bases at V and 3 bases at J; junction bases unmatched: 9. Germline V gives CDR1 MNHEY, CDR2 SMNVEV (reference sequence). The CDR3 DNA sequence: TGTGCCAGCAGGGCCCCCCGGCGGGGGGGCTACGAGCAGTACTTC. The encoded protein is CASRAPRRGGYEQYF.

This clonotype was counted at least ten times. Here the CDR3 reads CASSRGQGLREQYF. The CDR3 bases are TGTGCCAGCAGTCGGGGACAGGGTCTACGGGAGCAGTACTTC. J is TRBJ2-7 and V is TRBV27; 9 positions match TRBD1. The V segment lost 5 bases and the J segment 7 bases; nucleotides outside the gene matches: 9. The CDR3 extends over 14 amino acids. CDR1 is MNHEY, CDR2 SMNVEV, per germline (reference sequence).

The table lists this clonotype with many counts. For the CDR3, the DNA is TGTGCCAGCAGCTTTATGGGATCTCCCTACAATGAGCAGTTCTTC. The encoded protein is CASSFMGSPYNEQFF. The chain is built from TRBV7-9 and TRBJ2-1; D unresolved. V was shortened by 3 bases and J by 2 bases, with 11 bases between the two germline ends. Germline loops: CDR1 SEHNR, CDR2 FQNEAQ (reference sequence). CDR3 length equals 15 residues.

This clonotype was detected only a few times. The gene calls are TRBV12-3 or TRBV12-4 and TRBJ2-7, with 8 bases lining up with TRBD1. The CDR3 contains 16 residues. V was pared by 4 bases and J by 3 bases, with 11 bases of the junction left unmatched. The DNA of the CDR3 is TGTGCCAGCAGTTCCTCCCTATGGACAGGGAGCTACGAGCAGTACTTC. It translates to CASSSSLWTGSYEQYF.

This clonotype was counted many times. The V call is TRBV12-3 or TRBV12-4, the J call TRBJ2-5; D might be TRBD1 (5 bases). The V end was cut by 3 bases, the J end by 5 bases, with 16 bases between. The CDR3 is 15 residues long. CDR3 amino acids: CASSFGHQGFETQYF. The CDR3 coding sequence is TGTGCCAGCAGTTTTGGGCATCAGGGATTCGAGACCCAGTACTTC.

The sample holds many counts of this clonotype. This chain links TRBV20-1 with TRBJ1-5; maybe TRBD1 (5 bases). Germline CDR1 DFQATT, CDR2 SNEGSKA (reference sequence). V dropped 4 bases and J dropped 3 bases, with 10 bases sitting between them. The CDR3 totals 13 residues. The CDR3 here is CSATTGFNQPQHF. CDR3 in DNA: TGCAGTGCTACAACAGGCTTCAATCAGCCCCAGCATTTT.

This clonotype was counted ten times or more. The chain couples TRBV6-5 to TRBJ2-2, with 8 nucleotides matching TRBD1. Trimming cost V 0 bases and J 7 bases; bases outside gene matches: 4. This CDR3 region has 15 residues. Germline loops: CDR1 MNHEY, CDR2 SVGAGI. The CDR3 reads CASSYSPDRGGELFF. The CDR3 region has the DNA TGTGCCAGCAGTTACTCGCCAGACAGGGGCGGGGAGCTGTTTTTT.

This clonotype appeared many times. Written as DNA, the CDR3 is TGTGCCAGCAGCCGAACAGGGAGTGCGGATACGCAGTATTTT. Amino acids: CASSRTGSADTQYF. The rearrangement uses TRBV4-2 and TRBJ2-3; D might be TRBD1 (6 bases). V lost 4 bases and J lost 6, with 14 bases in between. This CDR3 has 14 residues. The germline CDR1 and CDR2 sequences are LGHNA and YNFKEQ.

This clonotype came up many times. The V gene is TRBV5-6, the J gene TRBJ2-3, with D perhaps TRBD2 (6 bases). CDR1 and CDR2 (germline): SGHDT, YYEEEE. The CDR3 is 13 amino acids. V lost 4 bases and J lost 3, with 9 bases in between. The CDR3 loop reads CASSAGRTDTQYF. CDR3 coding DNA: TGTGCCAGCAGCGCTGGGAGGACAGATACGCAGTATTTT.

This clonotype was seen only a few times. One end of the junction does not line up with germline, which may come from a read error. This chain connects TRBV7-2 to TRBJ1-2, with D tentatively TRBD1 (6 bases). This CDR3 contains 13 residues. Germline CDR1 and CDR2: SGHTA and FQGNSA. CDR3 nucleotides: TGTGCCAGCAGCCCACAGGGAAACTATGGCGACACCTTC. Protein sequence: CASSPQGNYGDTF. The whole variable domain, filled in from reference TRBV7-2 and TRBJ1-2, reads GAGVSQSPSNKVTEKGKDVELRCDPISGHTALYWYRQSLGQGLEFLIYFQGNSAPDKSGLPSDRFSAERTGGSVSTLTIQRTQQEDSAVYLCASSPQGNYGDTFGSGTRLTVV.

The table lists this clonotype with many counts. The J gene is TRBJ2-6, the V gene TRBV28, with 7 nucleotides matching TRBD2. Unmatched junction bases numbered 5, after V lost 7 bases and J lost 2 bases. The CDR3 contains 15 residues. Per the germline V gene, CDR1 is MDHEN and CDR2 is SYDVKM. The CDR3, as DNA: TGTGCCAGCACTATGGGGGGGGCTGGGGCCAACGTCCTGACTTTC. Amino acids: CASTMGGAGANVLTF. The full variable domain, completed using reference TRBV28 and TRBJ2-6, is DVKVTQSSRYLVKRTGEKVFLECVQDMDHENMFWYRQDPGLGLRLIYFSYDVKMKEKGDIPEGYSVSREKKERFSLILESASTNQTSMYLCASTMGGAGANVLTFGAGSRLTVL.

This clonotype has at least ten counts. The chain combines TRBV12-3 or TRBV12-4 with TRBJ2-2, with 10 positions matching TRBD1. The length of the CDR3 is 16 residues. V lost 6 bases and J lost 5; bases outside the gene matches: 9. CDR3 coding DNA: TGTGCCAGCAGCAGCAGACAGGGGGCGCGGACCGGGGAGCTGTTTTTT. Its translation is CASSSRQGARTGELFF.

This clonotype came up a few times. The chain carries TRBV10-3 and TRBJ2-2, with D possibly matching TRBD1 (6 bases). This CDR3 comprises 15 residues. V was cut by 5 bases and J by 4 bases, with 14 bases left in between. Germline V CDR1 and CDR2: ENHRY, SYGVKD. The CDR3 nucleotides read TGTGCCATCAGTTCAGGGGTCGGAGTCACCGGGGAGCTGTTTTTT. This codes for CAISSGVGVTGELFF.

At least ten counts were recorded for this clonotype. The CDR3 here is CASSLTGATEAFF. For the CDR3, the DNA is TGTGCCAGCAGCCTCACAGGGGCCACTGAAGCTTTCTTT. The chain couples TRBV7-3 to TRBJ1-1; 7 bases align to TRBD1. Unmatched junction bases numbered 4, after V lost 5 bases and J lost 4 bases. The length of the CDR3 is 13 residues. Germline-derived CDR1 and CDR2 are SGHTA and FQGTGA. The full variable domain, in which reference TRBV7-3 and TRBJ1-1 provide the parts outside the CDR3, is GAGVSQTPSNKVTEKGKYVELRCDPISGHTALYWYRQSLGQGPEFLIYFQGTGAADDSGLPNDRFFAVRPEGSVSTLKIQRTERGDSAVYLCASSLTGATEAFFGQGTRLTVV.

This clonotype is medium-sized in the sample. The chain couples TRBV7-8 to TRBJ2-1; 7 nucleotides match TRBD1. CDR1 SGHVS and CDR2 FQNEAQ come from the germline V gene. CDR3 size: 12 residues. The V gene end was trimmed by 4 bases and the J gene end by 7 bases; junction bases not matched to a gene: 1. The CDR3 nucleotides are TGTGCCAGCAGCTCCAGGGGGAATGAGCAGTTCTTC. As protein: CASSSRGNEQFF.

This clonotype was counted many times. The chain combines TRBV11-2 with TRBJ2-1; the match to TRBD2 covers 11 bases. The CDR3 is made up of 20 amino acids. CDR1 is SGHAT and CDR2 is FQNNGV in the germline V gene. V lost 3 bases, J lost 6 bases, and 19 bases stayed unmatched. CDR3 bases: TGTGCCAGCAGCTTTGGTGGATTGGGACTAGCGGATGAATCTATCAATGAGCAGTTCTTC. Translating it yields CASSFGGLGLADESINEQFF.

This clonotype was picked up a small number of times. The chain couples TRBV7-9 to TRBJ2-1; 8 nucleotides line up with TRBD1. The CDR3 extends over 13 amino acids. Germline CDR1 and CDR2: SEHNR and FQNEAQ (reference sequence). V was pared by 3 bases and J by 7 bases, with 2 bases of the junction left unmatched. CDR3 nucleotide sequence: TGTGCCAGCAGCTTGGGGACAGGAAATGAGCAGTTCTTC. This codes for CASSLGTGNEQFF.

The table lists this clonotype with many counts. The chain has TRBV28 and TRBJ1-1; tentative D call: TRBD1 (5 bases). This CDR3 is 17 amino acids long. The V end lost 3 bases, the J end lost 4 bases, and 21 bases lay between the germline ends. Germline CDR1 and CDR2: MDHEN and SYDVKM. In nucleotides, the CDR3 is TGTGCCAGCAGTTTCTTGGGGGGAGGGGTTATTAGCACTGAAGCTTTCTTT. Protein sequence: CASSFLGGGVISTEAFF.

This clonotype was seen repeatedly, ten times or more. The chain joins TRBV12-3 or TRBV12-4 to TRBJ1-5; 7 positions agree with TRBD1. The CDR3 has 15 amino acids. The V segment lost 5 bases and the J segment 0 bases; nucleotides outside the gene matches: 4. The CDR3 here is CASSPDRVSNQPQHF. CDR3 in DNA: TGTGCCAGCAGTCCCGACAGGGTTAGCAATCAGCCCCAGCATTTT.

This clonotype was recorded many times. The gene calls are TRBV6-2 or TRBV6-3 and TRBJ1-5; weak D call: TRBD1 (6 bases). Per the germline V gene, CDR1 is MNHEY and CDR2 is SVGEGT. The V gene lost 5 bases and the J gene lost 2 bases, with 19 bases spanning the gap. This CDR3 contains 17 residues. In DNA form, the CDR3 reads TGTGCCAGCAGTACCTCTTACAGGGCGAAAGGCAATCAGCCCCAGCATTTT. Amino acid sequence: CASSTSYRAKGNQPQHF.

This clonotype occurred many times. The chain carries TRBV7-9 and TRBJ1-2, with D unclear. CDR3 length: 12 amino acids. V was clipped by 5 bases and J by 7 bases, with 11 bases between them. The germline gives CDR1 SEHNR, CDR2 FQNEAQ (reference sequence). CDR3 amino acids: CASSLHSAGYTF. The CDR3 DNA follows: TGTGCCAGCAGCCTCCACAGTGCTGGCTACACCTTC.

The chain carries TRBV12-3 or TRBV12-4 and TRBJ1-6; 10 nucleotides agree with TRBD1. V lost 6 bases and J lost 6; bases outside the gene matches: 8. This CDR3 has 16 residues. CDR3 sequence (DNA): TGTGCCAGCAGACCTAACGACAGGGGGCGTAATTCACCCCTCCACTTT. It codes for CASRPNDRGRNSPLHF.

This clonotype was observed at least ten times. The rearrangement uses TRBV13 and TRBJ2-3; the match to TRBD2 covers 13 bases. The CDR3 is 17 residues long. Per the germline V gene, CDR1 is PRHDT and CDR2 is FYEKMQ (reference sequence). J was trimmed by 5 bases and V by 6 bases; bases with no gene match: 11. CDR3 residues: CASSPGLAGERGDTQYF. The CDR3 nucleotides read TGTGCCAGCAGTCCCGGACTAGCGGGGGAGCGGGGAGATACGCAGTATTTT. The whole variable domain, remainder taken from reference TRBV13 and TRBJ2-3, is AAGVIQSPRHLIKEKRETATLKCYPIPRHDTVYWYQQGPGQDPQFLISFYEKMQSDKGSIPDRFSAQQFSDYHSELNMSSLELGDSALYFCASSPGLAGERGDTQYFGPGTRLTVL.

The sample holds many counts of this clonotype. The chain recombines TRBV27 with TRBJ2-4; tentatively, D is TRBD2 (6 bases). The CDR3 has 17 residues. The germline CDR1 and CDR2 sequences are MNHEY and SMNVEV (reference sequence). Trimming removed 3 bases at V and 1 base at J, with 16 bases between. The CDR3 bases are TGTGCCAGCAGTTTGATTTCAGGGAGGAAGGCCAAAAACATTCAGTACTTC. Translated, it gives CASSLISGRKAKNIQYF.

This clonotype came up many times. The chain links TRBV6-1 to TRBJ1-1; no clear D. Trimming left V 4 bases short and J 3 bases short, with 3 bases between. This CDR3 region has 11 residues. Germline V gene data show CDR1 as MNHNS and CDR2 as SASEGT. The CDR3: CASSGYTEAFF. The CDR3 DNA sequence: TGTGCCAGCAGTGGGTACACTGAAGCTTTCTTT.

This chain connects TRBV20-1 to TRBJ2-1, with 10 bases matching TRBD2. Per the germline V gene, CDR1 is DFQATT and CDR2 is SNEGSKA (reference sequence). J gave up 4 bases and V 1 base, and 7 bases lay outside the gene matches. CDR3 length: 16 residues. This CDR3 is CSARGGAGGLYNEQFF. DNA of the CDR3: TGCAGTGCTAGAGGGGGAGCGGGGGGGCTTTACAATGAGCAGTTCTTC.

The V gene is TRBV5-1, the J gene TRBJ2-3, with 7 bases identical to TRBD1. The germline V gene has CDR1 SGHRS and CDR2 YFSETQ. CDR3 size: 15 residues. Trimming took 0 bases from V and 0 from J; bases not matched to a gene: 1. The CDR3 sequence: CASSLGDSSTDTQYF. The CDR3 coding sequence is TGCGCCAGCAGCTTGGGGGACAGTAGCACAGATACGCAGTATTTT.